Shown below are 17 T cell receptor beta chains from a single sample sequenced in a study of blood T cell repertoires in COVID-19. Produced via immunoSEQ multiplex PCR; TCRdb's table is partial and in-frame only. The sample records about 220,000 clones, less than 90% being singletons. Sequenced input: peripheral blood. Receptors were obtained from a woman aged 55 to 70 who had recovered from COVID-19.

The V gene is TRBV11-2, the J gene TRBJ1-1, with 7 bases aligning to TRBD1. Trimming removed 5 bases from V and 6 bases from J; junction bases left unmatched: 12. This CDR3 spans 15 amino acids. The germline gives CDR1 SGHAT, CDR2 FQNNGV. The CDR3 DNA sequence: TGTGCCAGCAGCGACCTTGGGGCAGGGGGACCTGAAGCTTTCTTT. Translated: CASSDLGAGGPEAFF.

This clone has just a few counts. This chain joins TRBV2 and TRBJ1-5; D call uncertain. The germline CDR1 and CDR2 sequences are SNHLY and FYNNEI. The CDR3 has 13 amino acids. With 3 bases removed from V and 0 bases from J, the gap between germline ends came to 3 bases. CDR3 bases: TGTGCCAGCAGTGACTATAGCAATCAGCCCCAGCATTTT. This sequence encodes CASSDYSNQPQHF.

This rearrangement joins TRBV5-1 to TRBJ2-5, with unresolved D. CDR1 and CDR2 (germline): SGHRS, YFSETQ. CDR3 length equals 14 residues. V lost 0 bases and J 3 bases, leaving 9 bases between the germline ends. The chain's CDR3 is CASSLGLDKETQYF. The DNA of the CDR3 is TGCGCCAGCAGCTTGGGGTTAGACAAAGAGACCCAGTACTTC.

This chain uses TRBV19 with TRBJ2-3, with 7 bases fitting TRBD2. The germline gives CDR1 LNHDA, CDR2 SQIVND (reference sequence). CDR3 size: 13 residues. V lost 6 bases, J lost 6 bases, and 6 bases stayed unmatched. The CDR3 protein is CASRSGAADTQYF. The CDR3 nucleotides are TGTGCCAGTAGAAGCGGGGCGGCGGATACGCAGTATTTT.

The chain links TRBV18 to TRBJ1-1; 11 bases map to TRBD1. From germline, CDR1 is KGHSH and CDR2 LQKENI. V lost 6 bases, J lost 6 bases, and 6 bases stayed unmatched. The CDR3 runs to 14 residues. This CDR3 reads CASSPGTGGSEAFF. Here the CDR3 DNA reads TGTGCCAGCTCCCCCGGGACAGGGGGTTCTGAAGCTTTCTTT.

This rearrangement joins TRBV6-5 to TRBJ1-2, with D perhaps TRBD1 (6 bases). Germline lookup yields CDR1 MNHEY and CDR2 SVGAGI. Trimming removed 5 bases at V and 7 bases at J, with 17 bases between. This CDR3 spans 14 amino acids. The CDR3, as DNA: TGTGCCAGCAGTACCCACAGGGAACTGTCTGGCTACACCTTC. Its protein is CASSTHRELSGYTF.

V and J are TRBV15 and TRBJ1-2; the D is unclear. Trimming took off 4 bases at V and 0 bases at J, with 9 bases between the two ends. CDR3 length equals 14 residues. Germline assignment: CDR1 LNHNV and CDR2 YYDKDF (reference sequence). The CDR3 is CATSTGGTNYGYTF. The CDR3 nucleotides read TGTGCCACCAGCACGGGCGGGACTAACTATGGCTACACCTTC.

The chain uses TRBV10-2 and TRBJ2-2; 7 bases match TRBD1. This CDR3 is 15 amino acids long. Germline-derived CDR1 and CDR2 are WSHSY and SAAADI. With 5 bases clipped from V and 3 bases from J, the junction kept 6 bases outside the gene matches. CDR3 in amino acids: CASSHRGKDTGELFF. The CDR3 region has the DNA TGCGCCAGCAGTCACAGGGGAAAGGACACCGGGGAGCTGTTTTTT.

This chain connects TRBV19 to TRBJ1-4; a possible D gene is TRBD1 (6 bases). V was shortened by 6 bases and J by 0 bases, with 11 bases between the two germline ends. The CDR3 runs 15 residues. CDR1 and CDR2 from the germline V gene are LNHDA and SQIVND (reference sequence). The CDR3 region is CASSETGSTNEKLFF. The CDR3 DNA sequence: TGTGCCAGTAGCGAGACAGGATCAACTAATGAAAAACTGTTTTTT.

This rearrangement joins TRBV2 to TRBJ1-1; D is unclear. V lost 11 bases and J lost 1, with 14 bases in between. Germline V gene data show CDR1 as SNHLY and CDR2 as FYNNEI. This CDR3 region has 13 residues. The CDR3 is CASVGSGNTEAFF. In DNA form, the CDR3 reads TGTGCCTCCGTAGGGAGCGGGAACACTGAAGCTTTCTTT.

The rearrangement links TRBV7-6 to TRBJ2-2; tentatively, D is TRBD1 (6 bases). The V end was cut by 5 bases, the J end by 6 bases, with 16 bases between. Germline assignment: CDR1 SGHVS and CDR2 FNYEAQ. The length of the CDR3 is 15 residues. CDR3 bases: TGTGCCAGCAGCATCACAGGGAACCCCGCCGGGGAGCTGTTTTTT. Translated, it gives CASSITGNPAGELFF.

The V gene is TRBV15, the J gene TRBJ2-7, with TRBD2 identical over 10 bases. This CDR3 is 15 amino acids long. The V and J ends lost 0 bases and 1 base, in that order; junction bases with no gene match: 0. Per germline, CDR1 LNHNV and CDR2 YYDKDF (reference sequence). The CDR3 DNA follows: TGTGCCACCAGCAGAGAACTAGCGGGGTCCTACGAGCAGTACTTC. Residues: CATSRELAGSYEQYF.

This clone was counted between two and nine times. J is TRBJ2-2 and V is TRBV5-1; D gene uncertain. Germline lookup yields CDR1 SGHRS and CDR2 YFSETQ. This CDR3 is built from 14 residues. With 0 bases removed from V and 3 bases from J, the gap between germline ends came to 6 bases. The DNA of the CDR3 is TGCGCCAGCAGCTTGGGTATTTACACCGGGGAGCTGTTTTTT. This translates into CASSLGIYTGELFF.

This chain uses TRBV6-6 with TRBJ2-7; no firm D call. Germline-derived CDR1 and CDR2 are MNHNY and SVGAGI (reference sequence). Trimming removed 4 bases at V and 3 bases at J, with 10 bases between. There are 13 residues in the CDR3. CDR3 sequence (DNA): TGTGCCAGCAGTTCTACTATTATCTACGAGCAGTACTTC. Amino acid sequence: CASSSTIIYEQYF.

The chain has TRBV7-2 and TRBJ1-6, with 8 nucleotides matching TRBD1. CDR3 length equals 15 residues. The V gene end was trimmed by 3 bases and the J gene end by 9 bases; junction bases not matched to a gene: 7. Germline CDR1 SGHTA, CDR2 FQGNSA. The CDR3 nucleotides are TGTGCCAGCAGCTTCGGGACAGGTTCAGGTTCACCCCTCCACTTT. Residues: CASSFGTGSGSPLHF.

This chain links TRBV30 with TRBJ2-7; the D gene is possibly TRBD2 (5 bases). Germline CDR1 reads GTSNPN; CDR2 reads SVGIG (reference sequence). CDR3 length: 14 residues. Trimming left V 0 bases short and J 3 bases short, with 12 bases between. The CDR3 reads CAWSVRMTNYEQYF. In DNA form, the CDR3 reads TGTGCCTGGAGTGTGCGAATGACTAACTACGAGCAGTACTTC.

The chain uses TRBV7-6 and TRBJ2-2, with TRBD2 matching over 10 bases. Trimming took 2 bases from V and 8 from J; bases not matched to a gene: 8. In germline, CDR1 is SGHVS, CDR2 FNYEAQ. There are 16 residues in the CDR3. This CDR3 reads CASSLYERGGAGELFF. The CDR3 DNA follows: TGTGCCAGCAGCTTATACGAGCGGGGGGGCGCGGGGGAGCTGTTTTTT.